Each of the 24 T cell receptor beta chains below was sequenced from the same sample in a study of PD-L1 blockade in urothelial cancer. Some clones are missing from TCRdb's copy, which holds only in-frame ones; the method was immunoSEQ multiplex PCR. This sample carries 90,000 or so clones, almost 90% of them seen once, and the ten largest clones take 1.5% to 2%. Documented time point: pretreatment peripheral blood. The sequences come from PBMCs, collected around atezolizumab (anti-PD-L1) treatment. All receptors come from a man aged 55 to 69 with urothelial cancer.

This chain uses TRBV2 with TRBJ1-5; D remains unclear. The CDR3 consists of 14 residues. Trimming shortened V by 8 bases and J by 4 bases, and 15 bases separated the two germline ends. Germline CDR1 is SNHLY and CDR2 is FYNNEI. CDR3 coding DNA: TGTGCCAGCGGGTCGGGAGTTGGGAATCAGCCCCAGCATTTT. Protein sequence: CASGSGVGNQPQHF.

This clone appeared once. The chain links TRBV4-1 to TRBJ2-3; D possibly corresponds to TRBD1 (5 bases). The V end was cut by 2 bases, the J end by 0 bases, with 6 bases between. Germline assignment: CDR1 MGHRA and CDR2 YSYEKL. This CDR3 is 14 amino acids long. The CDR3 DNA is TGCGCCAGCAGCCAACGACAGAGCACAGATACGCAGTATTTT. Encoded protein: CASSQRQSTDTQYF.

This clone was counted a single time. This chain joins TRBV2 and TRBJ2-7, with a possible D match to TRBD1 (6 bases). Deletions cut 7 bases from V and 5 bases from J, with 15 bases between. Germline V lookup: CDR1 SNHLY, CDR2 FYNNEI. CDR3 length equals 13 residues. For the CDR3, the DNA is TGTGCCAGCACCGGGGCCCCAGGGGACGAGCAGTACTTC. It codes for CASTGAPGDEQYF.

The chain couples TRBV2 to TRBJ2-7; the match to TRBD2 covers 8 bases. Losses at the gene ends were 1 base for V and 1 base for J; bases not matched to a gene: 0. CDR1 is SNHLY and CDR2 is FYNNEI in the germline V gene. The CDR3 consists of 14 residues. CDR3 DNA sequence: TGTGCCAGCAGTGAAGAGCGGGGGTCCTACGAGCAGTACTTC. Protein product: CASSEERGSYEQYF.

The rearrangement joins TRBV28 to TRBJ1-5; TRBD1 aligns across 10 bases. The CDR3 runs 18 residues. Germline loops: CDR1 MDHEN, CDR2 SYDVKM. The V and J ends lost 6 bases and 5 bases, in that order; junction bases with no gene match: 16. The CDR3 loop reads CASRLSPGTGAGYQPQHF. For the CDR3, the DNA is TGTGCCAGCAGACTCTCCCCCGGGACAGGGGCGGGGTATCAGCCCCAGCATTTT.

In regard to this clone: The sample holds other DNA sequences that translate to the same CDR3. The V gene is TRBV4-3, the J gene TRBJ1-4; 7 bases align to TRBD1. This CDR3 region has 16 residues. V was pared by 0 bases and J by 10 bases, with 11 bases of the junction left unmatched. The germline CDR1 and CDR2 sequences are LGHNA and YSLEER. CDR3 region: CASSQEEGRGVGKLFF. The CDR3 DNA is TGCGCCAGCAGCCAAGAAGAGGGCAGGGGGGTCGGAAAACTGTTTTTT.

V gene TRBV5-1 combines with J gene TRBJ1-1; 10 nucleotides match TRBD1. The CDR3 covers 14 residues. V was clipped by 4 bases and J by 3 bases; unmatched bases: 3. CDR1 SGHRS and CDR2 YFSETQ come from the germline V gene. The DNA of the CDR3 is TGCGCCAGCAGCCCGACAGGGGGCTACACTGAAGCTTTCTTT. Its protein is CASSPTGGYTEAFF.

V gene TRBV9 combines with J gene TRBJ2-7; 7 bases align to TRBD2. Germline CDR1 is SGDLS and CDR2 is YYNGEE. The length of the CDR3 is 15 residues. Trimming took 4 bases from V and 7 from J; bases not matched to a gene: 14. The CDR3 sequence: CASSPDGRGTSEQYF. CDR3 DNA: TGTGCCAGCAGCCCCGACGGGCGGGGGACCTCTGAGCAGTACTTC.

Only one count was recorded for this clone. The chain carries TRBV5-1 and TRBJ2-2; 7 bases are shared with TRBD1. The CDR3 covers 15 residues. Germline-derived CDR1 and CDR2 are SGHRS and YFSETQ. The V gene end was trimmed by 0 bases and the J gene end by 5 bases; junction bases not matched to a gene: 4. CDR3 protein: CASSLAPGQTGELFF. In DNA, the CDR3 is TGCGCCAGCAGCTTGGCCCCGGGACAGACCGGGGAGCTGTTTTTT.

In regard to this clone: One junction end disagrees with the germline gene, perhaps due to a read error. The chain employs TRBV6-1 and TRBJ1-2, with D possibly matching TRBD1 (6 bases). CDR1 and CDR2 (germline): MNHNS, SASEGT. CDR3 length equals 15 residues. This CDR3 reads CASREGGLANYGYTF. The CDR3 DNA reads TGTGCCAGCAGGGAAGGGGGGCTCGCTAACTATGGCTACACCTTC.

This clone came up once. V and J are TRBV18 and TRBJ2-4, with D possibly being TRBD1 (5 bases). Trimming pared 2 bases from V and 8 bases from J, leaving 10 bases between. The germline gives CDR1 KGHSH, CDR2 LQKENI. CDR3 length equals 13 residues. DNA of the CDR3: TGTGCCAGCTCACCAGGGCAGGGTGACATTCAGTACTTC. Translating it yields CASSPGQGDIQYF. Based on the CDR3 plus reference TRBV18 and TRBJ2-4, the full variable domain is NAGVMQNPRHLVRRRGQEARLRCSPMKGHSHVYWYRQLPEEGLKFMVYLQKENIIDESGMPKERFSAEFPKEGPSILRIQQVVRGDSAAYFCASSPGQGDIQYFGAGTRLSVL.

A single count supports this clone. The gene calls are TRBV11-2 and TRBJ1-3, with TRBD1 identical over 7 bases. J gave up 0 bases and V 6 bases, and 11 bases lay outside the gene matches. Germline values: CDR1 SGHAT, CDR2 FQNNGV. CDR3 length: 17 amino acids. The CDR3 loop is CASSLAPGGISGNTIYF. CDR3 bases: TGTGCCAGCAGTTTGGCCCCAGGGGGGATCTCTGGAAACACCATATATTTT.

The chain is built from TRBV4-2 and TRBJ2-7, with 11 nucleotides matching TRBD2. Germline-derived CDR1 and CDR2 are LGHNA and YNFKEQ. This CDR3 region has 16 residues. V lost 0 bases and J lost 4; bases outside the gene matches: 5. The CDR3 DNA reads as TGTGCCAGCAGCCAAGAGGCAACTAGCGGGGGTTACGAGCAGTACTTC. It yields the protein CASSQEATSGGYEQYF.

The chain joins TRBV7-6 to TRBJ2-2; maybe TRBD1 (5 bases). Germline CDR1 reads SGHVS; CDR2 reads FNYEAQ. Trimming stripped 5 bases from V and 0 bases from J, with 13 bases between. CDR3 size: 16 residues. In DNA, the CDR3 is TGTGCCAGCAGCGCACAGGTCCTTACGAACACCGGGGAGCTGTTTTTT. The encoded protein is CASSAQVLTNTGELFF.

The chain is built from TRBV11-3 and TRBJ2-1; TRBD1 matches at 8 bases. The CDR3 has 15 residues. The trim removed 1 base at V and 8 bases at J, leaving 7 bases unmatched. Germline V lookup: CDR1 SGHNT, CDR2 YENEEA. The CDR3 DNA is TGTGCCAGCAGCTTAGCTGGACAGGGTTTCGATGAGCAGTTCTTC. Translation gives CASSLAGQGFDEQFF.

The rearrangement joins TRBV10-2 to TRBJ1-4; D possibly corresponds to TRBD1 (6 bases). CDR1 and CDR2 (germline): WSHSY, SAAADI. The V end was cut by 3 bases, the J end by 7 bases, with 12 bases between. The CDR3 is 14 amino acids. CDR3 nucleotide sequence: TGCGCCAGCAGTGACTCACAGGGAAGTGAAAAACTGTTTTTT. Translating it yields CASSDSQGSEKLFF.

The rearrangement joins TRBV6-5 to TRBJ2-5; 8 nucleotides match TRBD2. The V segment lost 1 base and the J segment 2 bases; nucleotides outside the gene matches: 3. This CDR3 has 15 amino acids. The germline gives CDR1 MNHEY, CDR2 SVGAGI. CDR3 sequence: CASSYYSGGQETQYF. Written as DNA, the CDR3 is TGTGCCAGCAGTTACTACAGCGGGGGACAAGAGACCCAGTACTTC.

This clone was observed once. CDR3 bases: TGCGCCAGCAGCACCGGCAGCGGGGGAGGTGGAGATACGCAGTATTTT. Its protein product is CASSTGSGGGGDTQYF. The V and J genes are TRBV5-1 and TRBJ2-3; 8 bases are a match to TRBD2. Germline V CDR1 and CDR2: SGHRS, YFSETQ. The trim removed 4 bases at V and 5 bases at J, leaving 12 bases unmatched. The CDR3 extends over 16 amino acids.

This sequence joins TRBV7-8 and TRBJ2-3; no firm D call. The V end lost 2 bases, the J end lost 4 bases, and 13 bases lay between the germline ends. The CDR3 consists of 15 residues. From germline, CDR1 is SGHVS and CDR2 FQNEAQ. The CDR3 DNA reads TGTGCCAGCAGCTTATCCTCCGCCGGGTCAGATACGCAGTATTTT. This sequence encodes CASSLSSAGSDTQYF.

V is TRBV23-1 and J is TRBJ1-2, with D possibly TRBD1 on 6 matching bases. TRBV23-1 carries the ORF label, with uncertain function. This CDR3 region has 15 residues. The V end lost 4 bases, the J end lost 4 bases, and 16 bases lay between the germline ends. CDR3 sequence: CASSLTAWGRYGYTF. In DNA form, the CDR3 reads TGCGCCAGCAGTCTCACCGCTTGGGGGCGCTATGGCTACACCTTC.

The rearrangement joins TRBV19 to TRBJ2-3; D gene uncertain. Germline loops: CDR1 LNHDA, CDR2 SQIVND (reference sequence). The CDR3 is 12 residues long. V was cut by 7 bases and J by 1 base, with 6 bases left in between. CDR3 nucleotide sequence: TGTGCCAGTAAGGCGGGCACAGATACGCAGTATTTT. Protein: CASKAGTDTQYF.

The chain's CDR3 is CASSLASGTGGLYEQYF. CDR3 sequence (DNA): TGCGCCAGCAGCTTGGCTTCCGGGACAGGGGGCCTTTACGAGCAGTACTTC. The chain joins TRBV5-1 to TRBJ2-7; 12 positions match TRBD1. J gave up 4 bases and V 0 bases, and 8 bases lay outside the gene matches. This CDR3 spans 17 amino acids. The germline CDR1 and CDR2 sequences are SGHRS and YFSETQ.

The rearrangement joins TRBV29-1 to TRBJ1-1, with D maybe TRBD1 (6 bases). The germline gives CDR1 SQVTM, CDR2 ANQGSEA. Between the trimmed V and J ends, which lost 7 bases and 4 bases, there was a span of 16 bases. This CDR3 has 13 residues. The CDR3 sequence is CSAHLRGGTEAFF. CDR3 sequence (DNA): TGCAGCGCCCATTTGAGGGGGGGCACTGAAGCTTTCTTT.

The chain combines TRBV7-3 with TRBJ2-3; D remains unclear. The germline V gene has CDR1 SGHTA and CDR2 FQGTGA. The V gene lost 2 bases and the J gene lost 9 bases, with 12 bases spanning the gap. This CDR3 is built from 13 residues. The CDR3 spells CASSLEVVTTQYF. Here the CDR3 DNA reads TGTGCCAGCAGCTTAGAGGTCGTCACAACGCAGTATTTT.